The 10 T cell receptor beta chains below all came from one sample that was sequenced in a study of shared clonotypes between healthy human individuals. Naive CD8 populations comprised CD45RO-negative cells positively selected for CCR7, excluding terminally differentiated effector memory CD45RA+ cells. TCRdb's table, derived via immunoSEQ multiplex PCR, lists solely in-frame clones and lacks some. Of around 2,100,000 clones listed, roughly 95% are singletons. Sequences were obtained from naive CD8+ T cells sorted from blood. The receptors shown here come from a man between 18 and 29 years old in good health.

The chain uses TRBV6-5 and TRBJ2-5; D is unresolved. Trimming took 2 bases from V and 0 from J, leaving 10 bases between them. Germline CDR1 reads MNHEY; CDR2 reads SVGAGI. CDR3 length equals 15 residues. The CDR3 reads CASSYIRPNQETQYF. Here the CDR3 DNA reads TGTGCCAGCAGTTACATCCGCCCAAACCAAGAGACCCAGTACTTC.

This chain links TRBV27 with TRBJ1-2; D uncertain. The germline V gene has CDR1 MNHEY and CDR2 SMNVEV (reference sequence). Trimming took off 3 bases at V and 4 bases at J, with 12 bases between the two ends. This CDR3 region has 14 residues. Here the CDR3 reads CASSLMGSGYGYTF. CDR3 coding DNA: TGTGCCAGCAGTTTGATGGGTTCGGGCTATGGCTACACCTTC.

J is TRBJ2-7 and V is TRBV5-5, with TRBD1 as a possible D gene (5 bases). Trimming removed 0 bases at V and 2 bases at J, with 12 bases between. Germline V gene data show CDR1 as SGHKS and CDR2 as YYEKEE (reference sequence). This CDR3 has 15 amino acids. CDR3 in amino acids: CASSLGQGPPYEQYF. For the CDR3, the DNA is TGTGCCAGCAGCTTGGGCCAGGGTCCCCCCTACGAGCAGTACTTC.

This rearrangement joins TRBV7-9 to TRBJ2-1; TRBD1 might be the D (7 bases). There are 13 residues in the CDR3. V shed 5 bases and J shed 6 bases, with 11 bases lying between them. The V gene's germline CDR1 is SEHNR and CDR2 FQNEAQ (reference sequence). CDR3 sequence reads: CASSRGTANEQFF. The CDR3 bases are TGTGCCAGCAGCCGCGGGACAGCCAATGAGCAGTTCTTC. The whole variable domain, remainder taken from reference TRBV7-9 and TRBJ2-1, is DTGVSQNPRHKITKRGQNVTFRCDPISEHNRLYWYRQTLGQGPEFLTYFQNEAQLEKSRLLSDRFSAERPKGSFSTLEIQRTEQGDSAMYLCASSRGTANEQFFGPGTRLTVL.

J is TRBJ2-1 and V is TRBV5-5; 10 nucleotides match TRBD2. Looked up from germline, CDR1 is SGHKS and CDR2 is YYEKEE (reference sequence). Unmatched junction bases numbered 11, after V lost 3 bases and J lost 8 bases. This CDR3 spans 16 amino acids. CDR3: CASSWDLAGGIDEQFF. The DNA of the CDR3 is TGTGCCAGCAGCTGGGATTTAGCGGGAGGTATCGATGAGCAGTTCTTC.

The chain is built from TRBV13 and TRBJ2-3, with unresolved D. Germline V gene data show CDR1 as PRHDT and CDR2 as FYEKMQ (reference sequence). V was trimmed by 3 bases and J by 0 bases, leaving 10 bases between them. The CDR3 runs 15 residues. The CDR3 DNA reads as TGTGCCAGCAGCTTTGGCGAGACTAGCACAGATACGCAGTATTTT. Its protein is CASSFGETSTDTQYF.

V and J are TRBV7-9 and TRBJ2-7; no reliable D call. The CDR3 extends over 13 amino acids. Germline V CDR1 and CDR2: SEHNR, FQNEAQ (reference sequence). The V and J ends lost 5 bases and 0 bases respectively, with 8 bases between them. The CDR3 nucleotides read TGTGCCAGCAGCCACCCCGTCTCCTACGAGCAGTACTTC. It translates to CASSHPVSYEQYF.

V usage is TRBV9 and J usage is TRBJ1-2; D perhaps matches TRBD1 (5 bases). Germline V gene lookup returns CDR1 SGDLS and CDR2 YYNGEE. CDR3 length equals 17 residues. Trimming took off 0 bases at V and 6 bases at J, with 21 bases between the two ends. The CDR3 protein is CASSVVDTELVLHGYTF. The CDR3 nucleotides are TGTGCCAGCAGCGTAGTGGACACTGAGTTAGTTTTGCATGGCTACACCTTC.

The genes are TRBV27 and TRBJ2-7; 9 bases fit TRBD2. With 5 bases clipped from V and 2 bases from J, the junction kept 4 bases outside the gene matches. The CDR3 is 14 residues long. Looked up from germline, CDR1 is MNHEY and CDR2 is SMNVEV (reference sequence). CDR3 nucleotides: TGTGCCAGCAGTGGGATAGCGGGGGCCTACGAGCAGTACTTC. Translated: CASSGIAGAYEQYF.

This clone occurred once. The chain employs TRBV9 and TRBJ2-3; 8 nucleotides agree with TRBD2. The ends lost 4 bases at V and 5 bases at J; junction bases unmatched: 12. Germline V lookup: CDR1 SGDLS, CDR2 YYNGEE. CDR3 length: 16 amino acids. Here the CDR3 reads CASSPPAAGVVDTQYF. Written as DNA, the CDR3 is TGTGCCAGCAGCCCTCCGGCAGCGGGGGTTGTAGATACGCAGTATTTT.